This T cell receptor beta chain was documented in a study of blood T cell dynamics during melanoma immunotherapy. Germline lookup yields CDR1 MNHEY and CDR2 SMNVEV (reference sequence). V was trimmed by 0 bases and J by 2 bases, leaving 11 bases between them. This CDR3 spans 15 amino acids. Time point specified: week 3, after first cycle of checkpoint inhibitor. Response was assessed by RECIST 1.1 at 12 weeks, except a couple of rapid progressors. Clones were read by immunoSEQ multiplex PCR, and TCRdb kept only the in-frame ones, dropping some. This table has 11,000 or so clones, approximately 88% appearing once.

Sequencing used blood, obtained from a patient treated with checkpoint blockade. The receptor's source is a human donor with melanoma. The chain links TRBV27 to TRBJ2-7; unclear D gene. The CDR3 DNA reads TGTGCCAGCAGTTTATCGGAATGGGATACCTACGAGCAGTACTTC. Residues: CASSLSEWDTYEQYF.